Shown below are 8 T cell receptor beta chains from a single sample sequenced in a study of CD8+ T cells in alopecia areata. Investigators isolated RNA and reverse transcribed it into cDNA to act as the sequencing template. Assay used: immunoSEQ multiplex PCR; TCRdb lists only in-frame clones, some missing. The sample yields 150,000 to 200,000 clones, 58% seen once. Regarding treatment: oral pan-JAK inhibitor, 5-10 mg twice daily. The material sequenced was CD4+ T cells sorted from blood, taken at approximately week 60, from a patient treated with tofacitinib. The receptor set was obtained from a human donor with alopecia areata.

The chain combines TRBV4-1 with TRBJ1-2; possible D gene TRBD1, 6 bases. This CDR3 contains 15 residues. Germline V gene lookup returns CDR1 MGHRA and CDR2 YSYEKL. V was clipped by 1 base and J by 2 bases, with 11 bases between them. The CDR3 coding sequence is TGCGCCAGCAGCCAAGTTCGCAGGGGAAACTATGGCTACACCTTC. Encoded protein: CASSQVRRGNYGYTF.

The rearrangement joins TRBV6-6 to TRBJ2-5; a possible D gene is TRBD2 (6 bases). Trimming shortened V by 3 bases and J by 5 bases, and 16 bases separated the two germline ends. There are 15 residues in the CDR3. The germline gives CDR1 MNHNY, CDR2 SVGAGI (reference sequence). CDR3 sequence: CASSYGGTQGETQYF. For the CDR3, the DNA is TGTGCCAGCAGTTATGGAGGGACGCAGGGTGAGACCCAGTACTTC.

V is TRBV30 and J is TRBJ1-5; tentative D call: TRBD1 (6 bases). CDR1 GTSNPN and CDR2 SVGIG come from the germline V gene (reference sequence). The length of the CDR3 is 13 residues. V was shortened by 2 bases and J by 9 bases, with 14 bases between the two germline ends. CDR3 nucleotides: TGTGCCTGGAGTCCTCGACAGGCAGGGCCCCAGCATTTT. Translated: CAWSPRQAGPQHF.

V is TRBV30 and J is TRBJ1-6, with a possible D match to TRBD1 (6 bases). The CDR3 loop spans 15 amino acids. Trimming stripped 3 bases from V and 6 bases from J, with 15 bases between. In germline, CDR1 is GTSNPN, CDR2 SVGIG (reference sequence). The CDR3 sequence is CAWRTGSSRNSPLHF. The CDR3 nucleotides read TGTGCCTGGAGAACAGGGAGTTCCCGTAATTCACCCCTCCACTTT. Based on the CDR3 plus reference TRBV30 and TRBJ1-6, the full variable domain is SQTIHQWPATLVQPVGSPLSLECTVEGTSNPNLYWYRQAAGRGLQLLFYSVGIGQISSEVPQNLSASRPQDRQFILSSKKLLLSDSGFYLCAWRTGSSRNSPLHFGNGTRLTVT.

Many counts were recorded for this clone. Additional DNA sequences in this sample encode the identical CDR3. The V gene is TRBV5-1, the J gene TRBJ1-5; a possible D gene is TRBD1 (5 bases). The CDR3 length is 13 residues. Germline CDR1 reads SGHRS; CDR2 reads YFSETQ. V lost 4 bases to trimming and J lost 7 bases, with 12 bases between them. In DNA form, the CDR3 reads TGCGCCAGCAGCGAGGGGCCAGGGCAGCCCCAGCATTTT. Translated, it gives CASSEGPGQPQHF.

The gene calls are TRBV27 and TRBJ1-4; 9 nucleotides align to TRBD1. The V gene's germline CDR1 is MNHEY and CDR2 SMNVEV (reference sequence). V lost 2 bases to trimming and J lost 7 bases; unmatched junction nucleotides: 11. The CDR3 consists of 17 residues. The CDR3 bases are TGTGCCAGCAGTTTAAAGGGGGGACAGGGTGGCTTTGAAAAACTGTTTTTT. Its translation: CASSLKGGQGGFEKLFF.

This CDR3 is CASSTSSQKTEAFF. In nucleotides, the CDR3 is TGTGCCAGCAGCACCTCTAGTCAGAAAACTGAAGCTTTCTTT. V usage is TRBV6-6 and J usage is TRBJ1-1; D is unresolved. Germline assignment: CDR1 MNHNY and CDR2 SVGAGI (reference sequence). The CDR3 extends over 14 amino acids. Trimming shortened V by 6 bases and J by 5 bases, and 16 bases separated the two germline ends.

This clone was seen a few times. The V call is TRBV5-6, the J call TRBJ1-1; TRBD1 aligns across 7 bases. The V gene's germline CDR1 is SGHDT and CDR2 YYEEEE. The CDR3 length is 14 residues. Trimming took 5 bases from V and 0 from J; bases not matched to a gene: 4. The CDR3 region is CASRRDSMNTEAFF. CDR3 coding DNA: TGTGCCAGCAGACGGGACAGCATGAACACTGAAGCTTTCTTT.